This T cell receptor (beta chain) was captured in a study of OX40 agonist ivuxolimab in advanced cancers. Study details: Head and neck, renal cell, melanoma or hepatocellular carcinoma were the cancers that dose-escalation patients had.

Study findings and constraints: CD8+ T cells were the subset that, on average, had more expanded clones than CD4+.

About this clone itself: Its antigen is unknown.

Assay: immunoSEQ multiplex PCR; the TCRdb copy retains only in-frame clones and omits some. This table holds 15,000 to 20,000 clones, 72% found once. A history of autoimmune disease or systemic immunosuppression excluded patients. Researchers took blood at baseline, on cycle 4 day 1, and on cycle 7 day 1. Germline loops: CDR1 SGHRS, CDR2 YFSETQ. The CDR3 has 11 amino acids. With 4 bases removed from V and 3 bases from J, the gap between germline ends came to 5 bases. The sequences come from CD4+ or CD8+ T cells sorted from blood, collected in a trial of the OX40 agonist ivuxolimab. This chain connects TRBV5-1 to TRBJ2-7; D is unresolved. The clonotype was recovered from an adult with an advanced solid tumor such as melanoma, head and neck, liver or kidney cancer. The CDR3 nucleotides are TGCGCCAGCAGCCCCGACTACGAGCAGTACTTC. Translated: CASSPDYEQYF.